This T cell receptor beta chain is from a study of blood T cell repertoires in COVID-19. Original analysis: The authors estimated nucleated cell counts from reference gene primer amplification. The table came from immunoSEQ multiplex PCR; TCRdb's copy has only in-frame clones and leaves some out. V and J calls and clone size are copied from that table; D and trimming were computed from the DNA. The data show about 180,000 clones, over 60% seen once. The CDR3 is made up of 17 amino acids. The V gene's germline CDR1 is SGHDT and CDR2 YYEEEE. The ends lost 2 bases at V and 8 bases at J; junction bases unmatched: 13.

The specimen was peripheral blood. The receptor was derived from a woman in her sixties or seventies with acute or convalescent COVID-19. The gene calls are TRBV5-6 and TRBJ1-2; TRBD1 matches 12 bases. The DNA for the CDR3 is TGTGCCAGCAGCTTCAGGGGACAGGGGGCAGGAGCGTGGGGCTACACCTTC. Translation: CASSFRGQGAGAWGYTF.